The following is a T cell receptor (beta chain) sequence with its context. No antigen is known for it. As to time point: pretreatment peripheral blood. TCRdb's table, derived via immunoSEQ multiplex PCR, lists solely in-frame clones and lacks some. The sample gives tens of thousands of clones, about 86% of which show up once; just under 15% is in the top ten. This sample stems from a study of PD-L1 blockade in urothelial cancer. For the study at large: Atezolizumab 1,200 mg was given intravenously every 3 weeks, starting 2014. Broader study findings: Tumor-linked clones in blood grew more by 3 weeks in durable-benefit patients.

Germline assignment: CDR1 SNHLY and CDR2 FYNNEI. V was shortened by 2 bases and J by 6 bases, with 19 bases between the two germline ends. This CDR3 has 16 amino acids. The chain joins TRBV2 to TRBJ1-1; D may be TRBD1 (5 bases). The TCR sequence derives from a man in his 60s with urothelial cancer. This specimen consisted of PBMCs, obtained around atezolizumab (anti-PD-L1) treatment. CDR3 amino acids: CASSEYFQGREAEAFF. The CDR3 DNA sequence: TGTGCCAGCAGTGAATATTTTCAGGGTCGGGAGGCTGAAGCTTTCTTT.